The subject of this entry is one T cell receptor (beta chain). Its antigen is still unknown. This sample was taken from a study of OX40 agonist ivuxolimab in advanced cancers. Study overall: Patients took ivuxolimab, an agonistic anti-OX40 (CD134) antibody. Ivuxolimab was administered intravenously to patients at 0.01 to 10 mg/kg every 2 weeks.

The germline gives CDR1 LGHNA, CDR2 YNFKEQ. This CDR3 spans 16 amino acids. The V and J ends lost 1 base and 5 bases, in that order; junction bases with no gene match: 9. The table came from immunoSEQ multiplex PCR; TCRdb's copy has only in-frame clones and leaves some out. The sample lists around 40,000 clones, around 86% occurring once. Overall study findings and caveats: Nonresponders, in some cases, also had low normalized T-cell clonal expansion.

Autoimmune disease history or systemic immunosuppression disqualified patients. This sequence originates from an adult with an advanced solid tumor such as melanoma, head and neck, liver or kidney cancer. The rearrangement joins TRBV4-2 to TRBJ2-5; TRBD2 matches at 8 bases. Sample: CD4+ or CD8+ T cells sorted from blood, taken in a trial of the OX40 agonist ivuxolimab. CDR3: CASSQGISGEFETQYF. Here the CDR3 DNA reads TGTGCCAGCAGCCAAGGTATTAGCGGGGAGTTCGAGACCCAGTACTTC.